These T cell receptor beta chains were read from a single sample in a study of blood T cell repertoires in COVID-19. The repertoire was sequenced with immunoSEQ multiplex PCR; TCRdb's copy has only in-frame clones and lacks some. The sample lists over 200,000 clones; around 81% were seen once. Sequenced sample: peripheral blood. The receptors come from a man over 45 with active or convalescent COVID-19. CDR3s include the opening cysteine and the closing phenylalanine or tryptophan.

v_gene,j_gene,CDR3aa
TRBV28,TRBJ2-7,CASRIPGQGYEQYF
TRBV12-5,TRBJ2-7,CASGSWTALSYEQYF
TRBV30,TRBJ2-1,CAWRGLAGGTEQFF
TRBV7-8,TRBJ2-1,CASSPGLAGGVEFF
TRBV7-2,TRBJ1-5,CASSLPQGASSNQPQHF
TRBV30,TRBJ1-2,CAWTPDREGYGYTF
TRBV13,TRBJ1-2,CASSVTGGSGYGYTF
TRBV7-9,TRBJ1-2,CASSPTGGGYTF
TRBV6-2/TRBV6-3,TRBJ2-2,CASSSGLAMNTGELFF
TRBV7-8,TRBJ1-2,CASSLQTGADGYTF